This record covers a single TCR beta chain. Its antigen is unidentified. Germline V CDR1 and CDR2: SGHRS, YFSETQ. V lost 1 base, J lost 5 bases, and 11 bases lay in between. The CDR3 is 14 residues long. This entry comes from a study of T cell responses to AZD1222 COVID-19 vaccine. Points from the study as a whole: Close to half of spike-specific TCRs reportedly recognize unmutated variant regions. Without day 14 samples, only post-peak T cell repertoires were studied.

Method: immunoSEQ multiplex PCR; TCRdb's copy keeps in-frame clones and lacks some. The sample totals about 140,000 clones. The chain recombines TRBV5-1 with TRBJ2-3, with D tentatively TRBD2 (5 bases). The origin of this receptor is an adult in good health. The sequenced sample consisted of peripheral blood. Written as DNA, the CDR3 is TGCGCCAGCAGCTTGACTGGCCGGGGAGATACGCAGTATTTT. This codes for CASSLTGRGDTQYF.